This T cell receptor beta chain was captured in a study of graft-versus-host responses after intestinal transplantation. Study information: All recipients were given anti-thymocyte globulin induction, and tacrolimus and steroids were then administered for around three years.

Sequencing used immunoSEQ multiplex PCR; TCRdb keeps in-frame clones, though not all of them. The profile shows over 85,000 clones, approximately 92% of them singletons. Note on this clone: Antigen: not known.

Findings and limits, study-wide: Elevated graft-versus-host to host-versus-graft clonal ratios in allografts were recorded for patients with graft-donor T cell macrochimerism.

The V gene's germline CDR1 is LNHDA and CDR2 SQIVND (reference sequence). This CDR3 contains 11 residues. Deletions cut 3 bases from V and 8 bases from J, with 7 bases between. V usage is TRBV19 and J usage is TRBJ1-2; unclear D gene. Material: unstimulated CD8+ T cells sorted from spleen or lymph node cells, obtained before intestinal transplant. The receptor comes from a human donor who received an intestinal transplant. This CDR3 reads CASSIPGGYTF. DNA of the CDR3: TGTGCCAGTAGTATCCCAGGAGGCTACACCTTC.